A single sample is the source of the 25 T cell receptor beta chains below, sequenced in a study of PD-L1 blockade in urothelial cancer. TCRdb keeps only in-frame clones here, not all; method: immunoSEQ multiplex PCR. Of 40,000 or so clones in the sample, 65% to 85% were seen once. This sample comprised PBMCs, obtained around atezolizumab (anti-PD-L1) treatment. The receptors here all came from a man between 60 and 75 years old with urothelial cancer.

This clone turned up a few times. The rearrangement uses TRBV5-1 and TRBJ2-3; D is uncertain. Between the trimmed V and J ends, which lost 0 bases and 0 bases, there was a span of 8 bases. The germline gives CDR1 SGHRS, CDR2 YFSETQ. The CDR3 has 15 amino acids. DNA of the CDR3: TGCGCCAGCAGCTTGGACAGCCCTAGCACAGATACGCAGTATTTT. Translation: CASSLDSPSTDTQYF.

The chain uses TRBV11-3 and TRBJ2-2; D may be TRBD1 (6 bases). Trimming shortened V by 6 bases and J by 8 bases, and 16 bases separated the two germline ends. The germline CDR1 and CDR2 sequences are SGHNT and YENEEA. This CDR3 is built from 14 residues. In nucleotides, the CDR3 is TGTGCCAGCAGTCAGGGACAATATTGGGGGGAGCTGTTTTTT. It translates to CASSQGQYWGELFF.

This chain connects TRBV18 to TRBJ1-2; 7 nucleotides match TRBD1. The length of the CDR3 is 14 residues. Germline V gene data show CDR1 as KGHSH and CDR2 as LQKENI. After removal of 5 bases from V and 6 bases from J, the junction contained 9 bases not matched to a gene. The chain's CDR3 is CASSDPGQGDGYTF. The CDR3 DNA reads TGTGCCAGCTCAGACCCCGGCCAGGGGGATGGCTACACCTTC.

V is TRBV25-1 and J is TRBJ2-7, with D uncertain. Germline V gene lookup returns CDR1 MGHDK and CDR2 SYGVNS. Trimming stripped 3 bases from V and 2 bases from J, with 8 bases between. This CDR3 comprises 13 residues. CDR3 protein: CASSDPNTYEQYF. The CDR3 nucleotides read TGTGCCAGCAGTGATCCCAACACCTACGAGCAGTACTTC.

The chain carries TRBV7-2 and TRBJ1-6, with D tentatively TRBD1 (6 bases). CDR3 length equals 14 residues. Trimming shortened V by 3 bases and J by 5 bases, and 8 bases separated the two germline ends. Germline V gene sequence: CDR1 SGHTA, CDR2 FQGNSA. CDR3: CASSFSGDNSPLHF. The CDR3 nucleotides read TGTGCCAGCAGCTTCTCAGGGGATAATTCACCCCTCCACTTT. Complete variable domain (other parts from reference TRBV7-2 and TRBJ1-6): GAGVSQSPSNKVTEKGKDVELRCDPISGHTALYWYRQSLGQGLEFLIYFQGNSAPDKSGLPSDRFSAERTGGSVSTLTIQRTQQEDSAVYLCASSFSGDNSPLHFGNGTRLTVT.

This clone was detected only once. J is TRBJ2-3 and V is TRBV5-6; TRBD1 might be the D (6 bases). The V gene's germline CDR1 is SGHDT and CDR2 YYEEEE. The CDR3 loop spans 16 amino acids. The ends were cut back, 3 bases at V and 2 bases at J, with 16 bases in the middle. The CDR3 spells CASSSHRQEITDTQYF. The CDR3 DNA follows: TGTGCCAGCAGCTCCCATAGACAGGAGATCACAGATACGCAGTATTTT.

There are a few counts of this clone. The chain uses TRBV28 and TRBJ1-1, with D possibly TRBD1 on 6 matching bases. Per the germline V gene, CDR1 is MDHEN and CDR2 is SYDVKM. The CDR3 has 11 residues. V dropped 10 bases and J dropped 8 bases, with 14 bases sitting between them. The CDR3 loop reads CATSTQGEAFF. CDR3 DNA: TGTGCCACTTCAACCCAGGGGGAAGCTTTCTTT.

This clone was seen a handful of times. V usage is TRBV5-1 and J usage is TRBJ2-5, with D tentatively TRBD1 (6 bases). V was clipped by 7 bases and J by 0 bases, with 10 bases between them. The CDR3 is 13 residues long. The germline gives CDR1 SGHRS, CDR2 YFSETQ. CDR3 bases: TGCGCCAGCGCCGGGACACACCAAGAGACCCAGTACTTC. This codes for CASAGTHQETQYF.

The chain links TRBV19 to TRBJ2-1; D unclear. The CDR3 extends over 15 amino acids. Germline loops: CDR1 LNHDA, CDR2 SQIVND (reference sequence). With 3 bases removed from V and 2 bases from J, the gap between germline ends came to 11 bases. This chain's CDR3 is CASSMLGAAYNEQFF. DNA of the CDR3: TGTGCCAGTAGTATGCTTGGTGCGGCCTACAATGAGCAGTTCTTC.

This clone came up a few times. The V gene is TRBV6-1, the J gene TRBJ2-2; TRBD1 matches at 10 bases. Per germline, CDR1 MNHNS and CDR2 SASEGT. There are 13 residues in the CDR3. J gave up 6 bases and V 9 bases, and 4 bases lay outside the gene matches. CDR3 in amino acids: CARGTGVPGELFF. CDR3 in DNA: TGTGCCAGAGGGACAGGGGTTCCCGGGGAGCTGTTTTTT.

This clone was seen only once. This sequence joins TRBV5-1 and TRBJ1-4; D not resolved. The CDR3 sequence is 15 residues long. From germline, CDR1 is SGHRS and CDR2 YFSETQ. The V end was cut by 0 bases, the J end by 0 bases, with 6 bases between. The CDR3: CASSLASATNEKLFF. DNA of the CDR3: TGCGCCAGCAGCTTGGCGAGTGCAACTAATGAAAAACTGTTTTTT.

This clone was seen a few times. The rearrangement uses TRBV6-1 and TRBJ1-2; no reliable D call. CDR1 and CDR2 from the germline V gene are MNHNS and SASEGT. CDR3 length: 12 residues. V dropped 7 bases and J dropped 2 bases, with 8 bases sitting between them. CDR3 residues: CASTGRNYGYTF. In nucleotides, the CDR3 is TGTGCCAGCACTGGCAGGAACTATGGCTACACCTTC.

This chain uses TRBV6-6 with TRBJ1-2, with 7 bases fitting TRBD1. The germline V gene encodes CDR1 MNHNY and CDR2 SVGAGI (reference sequence). CDR3 length equals 14 residues. V trimming: 8 bases; J trimming: 4 bases; junction bases outside the gene matches: 10. CDR3 DNA sequence: TGTGCCAGCGTCCCTGGACAGGCGTTCTATGGCTACACCTTC. It specifies CASVPGQAFYGYTF.

The chain links TRBV18 to TRBJ2-7; 7 nucleotides match TRBD1. Germline assignment: CDR1 KGHSH and CDR2 LQKENI. V shed 1 base and J 2 bases; nucleotides not matched to a gene: 2. This CDR3 spans 14 amino acids. For the CDR3, the DNA is TGTGCCAGCTCACCACGGACAGGAGCCTACGAGCAGTACTTC. Translating it yields CASSPRTGAYEQYF.

The chain is built from TRBV5-6 and TRBJ2-2; D perhaps matches TRBD2 (6 bases). V lost 4 bases and J lost 9, with 28 bases in between. The CDR3 extends over 18 amino acids. From germline, CDR1 is SGHDT and CDR2 YYEEEE. In DNA, the CDR3 is TGTGCCAGCAGCCCCCGAGGGTTTGTCGGAGGGCCTTACCGGGAGCTGTTTTTT. Translation gives CASSPRGFVGGPYRELFF.

The V and J genes are TRBV6-5 and TRBJ2-2; TRBD2 matches 7 bases. CDR1 is MNHEY and CDR2 is SVGAGI in the germline V gene. The CDR3 runs to 15 residues. V lost 7 bases and J lost 4; bases outside the gene matches: 9. The CDR3 DNA sequence: TGTGCCAGCATGGCGGCGGGGGAACCCACCGGGGAGCTGTTTTTT. Translated: CASMAAGEPTGELFF.

This rearrangement joins TRBV7-9 to TRBJ2-3; TRBD2 matches at 9 bases. The CDR3 is made up of 16 amino acids. After removal of 2 bases from V and 1 base from J, the junction contained 4 bases not matched to a gene. CDR1 SEHNR and CDR2 FQNEAQ come from the germline V gene (reference sequence). The CDR3 here is CASSLLSGGRTDTQYF. CDR3 nucleotide sequence: TGTGCCAGCAGCTTATTGAGCGGGGGGCGCACAGATACGCAGTATTTT.

The chain carries TRBV5-6 and TRBJ2-1; possible D gene TRBD1, 5 bases. This CDR3 comprises 15 residues. V was shortened by 4 bases and J by 0 bases, with 11 bases between the two germline ends. Germline V gene data show CDR1 as SGHDT and CDR2 as YYEEEE. The DNA for the CDR3 is TGTGCCAGCAGCGTGGGGCCTGCCTCCTACAATGAGCAGTTCTTC. It translates to CASSVGPASYNEQFF.

V and J are TRBV5-1 and TRBJ2-2, with TRBD2 as a possible D gene (6 bases). Germline V gene sequence: CDR1 SGHRS, CDR2 YFSETQ. The CDR3 loop spans 14 amino acids. Trimming stripped 3 bases from V and 4 bases from J, with 10 bases between. The CDR3 here is CASSSSGGTGELFF. In DNA, the CDR3 is TGCGCCAGCAGCTCCTCCGGGGGCACCGGGGAGCTGTTTTTT.

This sequence joins TRBV5-1 and TRBJ1-2; weak D call: TRBD1 (5 bases). With 4 bases removed from V and 5 bases from J, the gap between germline ends came to 12 bases. Germline lookup yields CDR1 SGHRS and CDR2 YFSETQ. The CDR3 extends over 13 amino acids. The CDR3 nucleotides are TGCGCCAGCAGCGCCGGACGGGGGTATGGCTACACCTTC. Protein sequence: CASSAGRGYGYTF.

This chain connects TRBV7-3 to TRBJ2-2; TRBD2 aligns across 7 bases. The CDR3 runs 15 residues. The J segment lost 5 bases and the V segment lost 3 bases, leaving 6 bases of the junction unmatched. Germline-derived CDR1 and CDR2 are SGHTA and FQGTGA. The CDR3 coding sequence is TGTGCCAGCAGCTTGGGGGGGGGTACAACCGGGGAGCTGTTTTTT. It yields the protein CASSLGGGTTGELFF.

V usage is TRBV5-1 and J usage is TRBJ1-1, with a tentative D call TRBD1 (6 bases). CDR1 is SGHRS, CDR2 YFSETQ, per germline. CDR3 length equals 14 residues. V was shortened by 4 bases and J by 3 bases, with 13 bases between the two germline ends. In nucleotides, the CDR3 is TGCGCCAGCAGCCAGGGGACGGTATACACTGAAGCTTTCTTT. Amino acid sequence: CASSQGTVYTEAFF.

This chain joins TRBV6-1 and TRBJ2-1, with a possible D match to TRBD1 (8 bases). Trimming pared 1 base from V and 12 bases from J, leaving 19 bases between. The CDR3 has 15 amino acids. Germline CDR1 is MNHNS and CDR2 is SASEGT. The CDR3 bases are TGTGCCAGCAGTGAAGGGACAGGGAGGGGGTCTGTGCAGTTCTTC. Translating it yields CASSEGTGRGSVQFF.

This chain uses TRBV6-1 with TRBJ1-6; tentative D call: TRBD1 (5 bases). V was clipped by 3 bases and J by 8 bases, with 17 bases between them. This CDR3 comprises 16 residues. CDR1 and CDR2 (germline): MNHNS, SASEGT. The CDR3 spells CASSDFAGRLDSPLHF. CDR3 DNA: TGTGCCAGCAGTGATTTCGCAGGGCGCCTGGATTCACCCCTCCACTTT.

The V gene is TRBV6-1, the J gene TRBJ1-4; 7 bases map to TRBD1. Germline V gives CDR1 MNHNS, CDR2 SASEGT. After removal of 6 bases from V and 8 bases from J, the junction contained 12 bases not matched to a gene. The CDR3 covers 15 residues. CDR3 DNA: TGTGCCAGCAGCTTAACAGGGGTTTTCGAGGAAAAACTGTTTTTT. It encodes CASSLTGVFEEKLFF.